Shown below are 13 T cell receptor beta chains from a single sample sequenced in a study of blood T cell repertoires in COVID-19. Using immunoSEQ multiplex PCR, the repertoire was profiled, and TCRdb retains in-frame clones only, with some absent. The sample has about 12,000 clones; just over 70% are singletons. Sequencing used peripheral blood. These receptors came from a man aged 55 to 70 with COVID-19, enrolled during active disease.

The CDR3, as DNA: TGCGCCAGCAGCCAAGCGGGAGTGAACACCGGGGAGCTGTTTTTT. Protein sequence: CASSQAGVNTGELFF. The chain combines TRBV4-1 with TRBJ2-2, with a weak D call TRBD2 (6 bases). The length of the CDR3 is 15 residues. Germline V gene lookup returns CDR1 MGHRA and CDR2 YSYEKL. Trimming removed 1 base from V and 1 base from J, with 7 bases in between.

This clone has a handful of counts. This chain uses TRBV6-5 with TRBJ1-1; a possible D gene is TRBD1 (6 bases). V lost 5 bases to trimming and J lost 7 bases, with 17 bases between them. The CDR3 is 14 residues long. Germline V gene lookup returns CDR1 MNHEY and CDR2 SVGAGI. CDR3: CASSQYREGYEAFF. As DNA, the CDR3 is TGTGCCAGCAGTCAGTACAGGGAGGGCTATGAAGCTTTCTTT.

J is TRBJ2-2 and V is TRBV4-3, with 7 bases identical to TRBD2. Per germline, CDR1 LGHNA and CDR2 YSLEER. The CDR3 is made up of 18 amino acids. V gave up 0 bases and J gave up 2 bases; unmatched junction bases: 9. CDR3 coding DNA: TGCGCCAGCAGCCAAGAGCAATCAAGCGGGATAAACACCGGGGAGCTGTTTTTT. Encoded protein: CASSQEQSSGINTGELFF.

The chain uses TRBV28 and TRBJ1-6, with a possible D match to TRBD1 (5 bases). This CDR3 has 18 residues. The V gene's germline CDR1 is MDHEN and CDR2 SYDVKM. V was shortened by 3 bases and J by 0 bases, with 15 bases between the two germline ends. In DNA form, the CDR3 reads TGTGCCAGCAGTTTTTCCGGGGGGTTAGGCTCCTATAATTCACCCCTCCACTTT. It translates to CASSFSGGLGSYNSPLHF.

V and J are TRBV3-1 (or the pseudogene TRBV3-2) and TRBJ1-2; the D is unclear. This CDR3 spans 15 amino acids. Per the germline V gene, CDR1 is LGHDT and CDR2 is YNNKEL (reference sequence). V shed 0 bases and J shed 6 bases, with 14 bases lying between them. The CDR3 region has the DNA TGTGCCAGCAGCCAAGATCACCTTCCGAGTGATGGCTACACCTTC. Protein sequence: CASSQDHLPSDGYTF.

The V and J genes are TRBV7-9 and TRBJ2-3; TRBD2 matches at 10 bases. Germline V gene data show CDR1 as SEHNR and CDR2 as FQNEAQ (reference sequence). After removal of 4 bases from V and 0 bases from J, the junction contained 4 bases not matched to a gene. CDR3 length: 16 residues. The CDR3, as DNA: TGTGCCAGCAGCTCCTCGACTAGCGGGAGCACAGATACGCAGTATTTT. It translates to CASSSSTSGSTDTQYF. Full variable domain (remainder filled in from reference TRBV7-9 and TRBJ2-3): DTGVSQNPRHKITKRGQNVTFRCDPISEHNRLYWYRQTLGQGPEFLTYFQNEAQLEKSRLLSDRFSAERPKGSFSTLEIQRTEQGDSAMYLCASSSSTSGSTDTQYFGPGTRLTVL.

The J gene is TRBJ1-6, the V gene TRBV10-3, with D perhaps matching TRBD1 (5 bases). Trimming stripped 0 bases from V and 5 bases from J, with 8 bases between. CDR1 and CDR2 from the germline V gene are ENHRY and SYGVKD. CDR3 length: 15 amino acids. The CDR3 is CAISESRQNNSPLHF. CDR3 nucleotide sequence: TGTGCCATCAGTGAGTCCCGACAGAATAATTCACCCCTCCACTTT.

The chain employs TRBV10-3 and TRBJ2-1, with 8 bases aligning to TRBD2. J was trimmed by 0 bases and V by 3 bases; bases with no gene match: 1. Germline V gives CDR1 ENHRY, CDR2 SYGVKD. The CDR3 is made up of 15 amino acids. CDR3 DNA: TGTGCCATCAGTGATAGCGGGGACTCCTACAATGAGCAGTTCTTC. Amino acids: CAISDSGDSYNEQFF.

V is TRBV12-3 or TRBV12-4 and J is TRBJ2-1; maybe TRBD2 (5 bases). V shed 5 bases and J shed 9 bases, with 8 bases lying between them. The CDR3 consists of 11 residues. CDR3 amino acids: CASSPAGEQFF. The DNA for the CDR3 is TGTGCCAGCAGTCCCGCGGGTGAGCAGTTCTTC.

The V call is TRBV19, the J call TRBJ2-3; a weak D match, TRBD1 (5 bases). From germline, CDR1 is LNHDA and CDR2 SQIVND (reference sequence). V was cut by 4 bases and J by 0 bases, with 11 bases left in between. The CDR3 is 15 amino acids. CDR3 coding DNA: TGTGCCAGTAGTAAAACAGGTGGGAGCACAGATACGCAGTATTTT. This encodes CASSKTGGSTDTQYF.

The chain employs TRBV20-1 and TRBJ2-3, with D possibly TRBD1 on 5 matching bases. The V end lost 6 bases, the J end lost 8 bases, and 12 bases lay between the germline ends. The germline V gene has CDR1 DFQATT and CDR2 SNEGSKA (reference sequence). The CDR3 contains 11 residues. As DNA, the CDR3 is TGCAGTGCCACAGGCGGCCCTACGCAGTATTTT. As protein: CSATGGPTQYF.

This clone appeared a few times. The chain recombines TRBV15 with TRBJ1-2, with D unclear. The ends were cut back, 0 bases at V and 2 bases at J, with 7 bases in the middle. Per the germline V gene, CDR1 is LNHNV and CDR2 is YYDKDF (reference sequence). The CDR3 is 14 residues long. CDR3 nucleotide sequence: TGTGCCACCAGCAGAGACAAAGCGAACTATGGCTACACCTTC. Protein: CATSRDKANYGYTF.

This clone was picked up a small number of times. V gene TRBV3-1 (or the pseudogene TRBV3-2) combines with J gene TRBJ1-4; D remains ambiguous. CDR1 LGHDT and CDR2 YNNKEL come from the germline V gene (reference sequence). V was pared by 1 base and J by 7 bases, with 13 bases between. This CDR3 region has 15 residues. The CDR3: CASSQGGLGGEKLFF. The CDR3 DNA follows: TGTGCCAGCAGCCAAGGAGGCCTGGGTGGTGAAAAACTGTTTTTT.